The TCR beta chain under discussion was sequenced for a study of T-cell reconstitution after alpha-beta-depleted transplantation in children. A TCRbeta library incorporating unique molecular identifiers was prepared. TCRdb re-derived calls from the PCR reads in MiXCR, one entry per CDR3 protein. The sample lists fewer than 550,000 distinct CDR3 sequences; about an eighth were seen once. The TCR comes from a female patient between 2 and 15 years old who had a stem cell transplant for aplastic anemia, so the T cells may come from the graft donor. The sample in question was PBMCs, mostly from graft donor cells, obtained 180 days after TCRalphabeta/CD19-depleted stem cell transplant.

The CDR3 DNA follows: TGTGCCAGCAGTTACTCGAGGCGACTAACCTACAATGAGCAGTTCTTC. It is translated as CASSYSRRLTYNEQFF. This sequence joins TRBV6-5 and TRBJ2-1, with D possibly matching TRBD2 (5 bases). CDR3 length equals 16 residues. Trimming removed 0 bases at V and 2 bases at J, with 11 bases between. Germline V gene lookup returns CDR1 MNHEY and CDR2 SVGAGI.